This T cell receptor (beta chain) emerged from a study of siplizumab effects on memory and regulatory T cells. About this clone: What it recognizes is unknown.

The CDR3 extends over 13 amino acids. V lost 2 bases to trimming and J lost 7 bases, with 12 bases between them. The germline CDR1 and CDR2 sequences are SSHAT and FNYEAQ (reference sequence). Study-level findings and limits: Siplizumab led to significantly less abundant alloreactive sequences that could be traced back to unstimulated CD4+ memory cells. The alloresponse seemed to draw substantially on naive T cells, which appeared more diverse than memory cells.

Per sample, 95,000 to 100,000 TCR templates were assayed. TCRdb's copy holds only in-frame clones and misses some; the assay was immunoSEQ multiplex PCR. The sample contains fewer than 130,000 clones, roughly 92% of which appear only once. The J gene is TRBJ2-7, the V gene TRBV7-7; a possible D gene is TRBD1 (5 bases). The receptor was isolated from a human donor in good health. Sequencing was carried out using CD4+ T cells sorted from blood. CDR3 sequence reads: CASSLSQGREQYF. CDR3 sequence (DNA): TGTGCCAGCAGCTTATCTCAGGGTAGGGAGCAGTACTTC.